This entry describes one T cell receptor beta chain. Using immunoSEQ multiplex PCR, the repertoire was profiled, and TCRdb retains in-frame clones only, with some absent. The table shows 140,000 to 150,000 clones, with 88% occurring only once. This entry comes from a study of blood T cell repertoires in COVID-19. The CDR3 is 14 amino acids. CDR1 and CDR2 (germline): SGHRS, YFSETQ. Trimming took off 4 bases at V and 2 bases at J, with 13 bases between the two ends. The sample comprised peripheral blood. J is TRBJ2-7 and V is TRBV5-1; tentative D call: TRBD2 (6 bases). This clonotype originated in a man between 65 and 85 years old with acute or convalescent COVID-19. CDR3 DNA sequence: TGCGCCAGCAGCGTGGACGGGAGTGCCTACGAGCAGTACTTC. It translates to CASSVDGSAYEQYF.